A selection of T cell receptor beta chains follows, all from one sample in a study of technical replicates of blood from a handful of donors. Clones were read by immunoSEQ multiplex PCR, and TCRdb kept only the in-frame ones, dropping some. The table records around 70,000 clones, 95% of them present only once. The sample was T cells isolated from PBMCs. The receptors were sampled from a human donor in good health. CDR3s include the opening cysteine and the closing phenylalanine or tryptophan. Each record gives: V gene, J gene, clone size, D gene, CDR3 protein, CDR3 DNA. The D gene is left open where the match is weak. Some rows have no size entry. The others give once, few or many, or a class for an expanded clone.

TRBV29-1,TRBJ2-7,-,TRBD1,CSVSGTGDIRGSYEQYF,TGCAGCGTTTCCGGGACAGGGGACATTAGGGGCTCCTACGAGCAGTACTTC
TRBV5-1,TRBJ1-1,-,TRBD1,CASSLGPGQGAVGTEAFF,TGCGCCAGCAGCTTGGGCCCGGGACAGGGGGCGGTTGGGACTGAAGCTTTCTTT
TRBV7-8,TRBJ1-2,-,-,CASSLSPQRGNGYTF,TGTGCCAGCAGCTTATCACCCCAACGGGGGAATGGCTACACCTTC
TRBV6-1,TRBJ1-6,once,TRBD1,CASAGTANSPLHF,TGTGCCAGCGCCGGGACAGCAAATTCACCCCTCCACTTT
TRBV27,TRBJ2-1,-,-,CASSSMISYNEQFF,TGTGCCAGCAGTTCTATGATCTCCTACAATGAGCAGTTCTTC
TRBV15,TRBJ2-7,once,TRBD1,CATSPRTGVYEQYF,TGTGCCACCAGCCCAAGGACAGGGGTCTACGAGCAGTACTTC
TRBV29-1,TRBJ1-1,-,-,CSVEAYRDRDTEAFF,TGCAGCGTTGAGGCCTACAGGGATCGGGACACTGAAGCTTTCTTT
TRBV27,TRBJ2-7,-,TRBD1,CASSPTGGPYEQYF,TGTGCCAGCAGCCCGACAGGGGGCCCCTACGAGCAGTACTTC
TRBV7-6,TRBJ2-3,few,-,CASSLYGTDTQYF,TGTGCCAGCAGCTTATATGGCACAGATACGCAGTATTTT
TRBV5-4,TRBJ1-1,-,TRBD1,CASTIPGTVNFSEAFF,TGTGCCAGCACCATCCCGGGGACAGTAAATTTTTCTGAAGCTTTCTTT
TRBV28,TRBJ2-1,-,-,CASLKSSYNEQFF,TGTGCCAGCCTAAAGAGCTCCTACAATGAGCAGTTCTTC
TRBV9,TRBJ1-1,-,TRBD1,CASTGGGTEAFF,TGTGCCAGCACAGGGGGAGGCACTGAAGCTTTCTTT
TRBV2,TRBJ2-7,-,-,CASSRERYEQYF,TGTGCCAGCAGCCGGGAGCGGTACGAGCAGTACTTC
TRBV6-1,TRBJ2-2,-,TRBD2,CASSEGLADTGELFF,TGTGCCAGCAGTGAGGGACTAGCGGACACCGGGGAGCTGTTTTTT
TRBV7-9,TRBJ1-2,-,-,CASSLDRYGYTF,TGTGCCAGCAGCTTAGATCGGTATGGCTACACCTTC
TRBV11-2,TRBJ1-1,-,TRBD1,CASSLLGTGDNTEAFF,TGTGCCAGCAGCTTATTGGGCACAGGGGATAACACTGAAGCTTTCTTT
TRBV2,TRBJ2-7,-,-,CASQTGPHEQYF,TGTGCCAGCCAGACAGGCCCCCACGAGCAGTACTTC
TRBV6-6,TRBJ2-7,-,TRBD2,CASSTGLALYEQYF,TGTGCCAGCTCAACCGGACTAGCGTTATACGAGCAGTACTTC
TRBV30,TRBJ1-2,-,-,CAWSVKGAPRDGYTF,TGTGCCTGGAGTGTAAAAGGGGCACCCCGGGATGGCTACACCTTC
TRBV12-5,TRBJ1-5,-,-,CASNSGGGPINQPQHF,TGTGCTAGTAATTCCGGTGGAGGGCCTATTAATCAGCCCCAGCATTTT
TRBV6-6,TRBJ1-5,-,-,CASSYSSSSNQPQHF,TGTGCCAGCAGTTACTCGTCGTCTAGCAATCAGCCCCAGCATTTT
TRBV6-4,TRBJ1-1,-,-,CASSDVRNTEAFF,TGTGCCAGCAGTGACGTCAGGAACACTGAAGCTTTCTTT
TRBV5-1,TRBJ2-3,few,-,CASSLRGRPTDTQYF,TGCGCCAGCAGCTTACGAGGGAGGCCCACAGATACGCAGTATTTT
TRBV9,TRBJ1-4,-,-,CASSGRNRGAANEKLFF,TGTGCCAGCAGCGGACGGAATCGGGGGGCAGCAAATGAAAAACTGTTTTTT
TRBV27,TRBJ2-2,once,-,CASSWDGSTGELFF,TGTGCCAGCAGTTGGGACGGGAGCACCGGGGAGCTGTTTTTT
TRBV19,TRBJ2-3,-,TRBD1,CASSDREVPDTQYF,TGTGCCAGTTCTGACAGGGAAGTTCCGGATACGCAGTATTTT
TRBV5-1,TRBJ1-1,-,TRBD1,CASSSGDRVTEAFF,TGCGCCAGCAGCTCCGGGGACAGGGTTACTGAAGCTTTCTTT
TRBV30,TRBJ1-5,-,-,CAWSRTTSNQPQHF,TGTGCCTGGAGTAGAACCACAAGCAATCAGCCCCAGCATTTT
TRBV5-4,TRBJ2-5,-,TRBD1,CASSFGTAKETQYF,TGTGCCAGCAGCTTCGGGACAGCGAAAGAGACCCAGTACTTC
TRBV27,TRBJ1-2,-,-,CASSLSWRDPANYGYTF,TGTGCCAGCAGTTTATCTTGGAGAGATCCGGCTAACTATGGCTACACCTTC
TRBV14,TRBJ2-1,-,TRBD1,CASSQDFGTGLPNEQFF,TGTGCCAGCAGCCAAGATTTTGGGACAGGCCTCCCAAATGAGCAGTTCTTC
TRBV6-6,TRBJ1-1,-,TRBD1,CASSYERQGPEAFF,TGTGCCAGCAGTTATGAGAGACAGGGTCCTGAAGCTTTCTTT
TRBV5-1,TRBJ1-2,-,TRBD1,CASSWDRGGGYTF,TGCGCCAGCAGCTGGGACAGAGGAGGTGGCTACACCTTC
TRBV30,TRBJ2-1,-,-,CAWDYGNYNEQFF,TGTGCCTGGGATTACGGGAACTACAATGAGCAGTTCTTC
TRBV27,TRBJ1-2,-,-,CASSLYTPAPPGYGYTF,TGTGCCAGCAGTTTATACACTCCTGCCCCACCGGGGTATGGCTACACCTTC
TRBV6-5,TRBJ2-6,-,-,CASTRGSGANVLTF,TGTGCCAGCACCCGGGGGAGTGGGGCCAACGTCCTGACTTTC
TRBV6-4,TRBJ2-3,-,TRBD2,CASSTTSGRNKDTQYF,TGTGCCAGCAGCACAACTAGCGGGAGGAATAAAGATACGCAGTATTTT
TRBV4-1,TRBJ2-5,-,TRBD2,CASSQGVIAGTQYF,TGCGCCAGCAGCCAAGGGGTGATAGCGGGGACCCAGTACTTC
TRBV7-2,TRBJ1-1,-,TRBD1,CASSFDGTGVTEAFF,TGTGCCAGCAGCTTTGACGGGACAGGGGTCACTGAAGCTTTCTTT
TRBV18,TRBJ2-5,few,-,CASSQTEQDQETQYF,TGTGCCAGCTCACAGACGGAACAGGACCAAGAGACCCAGTACTTC
TRBV6-5,TRBJ1-1,-,TRBD1,CASSYKGGLVTEAFF,TGTGCCAGCAGTTATAAAGGGGGCCTTGTCACTGAAGCTTTCTTT
TRBV14,TRBJ2-7,-,TRBD1,CASSQVGTASYEQYF,TGTGCCAGCAGCCAAGTGGGGACAGCCTCCTACGAGCAGTACTTC
TRBV14,TRBJ2-5,-,TRBD2,CASSQPGLAGVQETQYF,TGTGCCAGCAGCCAACCGGGACTAGCGGGAGTACAGGAGACCCAGTACTTC
TRBV7-8,TRBJ1-1,-,-,CASSFGPGRLTEAFF,TGTGCCAGCAGCTTTGGGCCAGGTAGGCTCACTGAAGCTTTCTTT
TRBV5-4,TRBJ2-5,-,-,CASSPLRGGVVETQYF,TGTGCCAGCAGCCCGTTAAGGGGGGGGGTCGTGGAGACCCAGTACTTC
TRBV5-4,TRBJ1-4,-,-,CASSSAGASEKLFF,TGTGCCAGCAGCTCAGCAGGGGCCTCCGAAAAACTGTTTTTT
TRBV4-1,TRBJ2-7,-,TRBD1,CASSQDIGTGGYEQYF,TGCGCCAGCAGCCAAGATATCGGGACAGGCGGCTACGAGCAGTACTTC
TRBV10-3,TRBJ2-3,-,-,CATKGMRGPPTDTQYF,TGTGCCACCAAAGGGATGCGGGGGCCCCCCACAGATACGCAGTATTTT
TRBV5-6,TRBJ2-3,-,-,CASSLASSVTDTQYF,TGTGCCAGCAGCTTGGCTTCTAGCGTTACAGATACGCAGTATTTT
TRBV12-5,TRBJ2-1,-,-,CASGLVRPDRGLAYNEQFF,TGTGCTAGTGGTTTGGTCCGCCCTGACAGGGGACTAGCATACAATGAGCAGTTCTTC
TRBV18,TRBJ2-5,-,-,CASSLVTSGVKETQYF,TGTGCCAGCTCACTCGTGACTTCCGGGGTAAAAGAGACCCAGTACTTC
TRBV20-1,TRBJ2-1,few,-,CSARRDNEQFF,TGCAGTGCCAGGCGGGACAATGAGCAGTTCTTC
TRBV5-3,TRBJ2-1,-,TRBD1,CARSLKSGQGLDEQFF,TGTGCCAGAAGCTTGAAATCCGGACAGGGCCTCGATGAGCAGTTCTTC
TRBV30,TRBJ1-2,-,-,CAWSVGQGNGYTF,TGTGCCTGGAGTGTTGGCCAGGGGAATGGCTACACCTTC
TRBV4-1,TRBJ2-7,-,-,CASSQERQHYEQYF,TGCGCCAGCAGCCAAGAGAGACAGCACTACGAGCAGTACTTC
TRBV9,TRBJ2-5,-,-,CASSVGAFLETQYF,TGTGCCAGCAGCGTAGGGGCCTTCCTTGAGACCCAGTACTTC
TRBV5-1,TRBJ1-1,-,TRBD1,CASSKGQGARVTEAFF,TGCGCCAGCAGCAAGGGACAGGGGGCGCGTGTCACTGAAGCTTTCTTT
TRBV10-3,TRBJ2-5,-,-,CAISARDMTQETQYF,TGTGCCATCAGTGCTAGGGACATGACCCAAGAGACCCAGTACTTC
TRBV28,TRBJ1-2,-,-,CASSSRGLNYGYTF,TGTGCCAGCAGTTCGCGGGGCTTAAACTATGGCTACACCTTC
TRBV9,TRBJ1-2,-,-,CASSDTRAPYGYTF,TGTGCCAGCAGCGACACCAGGGCCCCCTATGGCTACACCTTC